This TCR beta chain was profiled in a study of blood T cell repertoires in COVID-19 (dated by TCRdb to the early 2020s). Some background on the complete study: Samples covering the acute and convalescent phases of COVID-19 were provided by collaborators in the United States, Italy and Spain. Nearly every sample came with metadata listing a de-identified subject ID, COVID-19 status, age in years and sex. The prospective study material was composed of cDNA or gDNA derived from T cells, B-cell-depleted T cells, or PBMCs. The repertoires were released in a freely available public database meant as a resource for research on the immune response to SARS-CoV-2. The dataset comprised deeply sampled blood TCRbeta repertoires from subjects exposed to, actively infected with, or recovered from COVID-19. Where available, HLA class I and class II types were obtained from metadata supplied by the sample provider rather than from assay-based typing. Samples came from the ongoing ImmuneRACE study (first 160 participants) plus 1,254 subjects from 6 global collaborators. The paper as a whole reports these results and caveats: Clinical and demographic metadata were provided uncurated, with the amount varying by source and participant.

Of note for this clone: Its recognized antigen is unknown. The record has no base qualities; no much larger clone is one base away.

The immunoSEQ Assay, a bias-controlled multiplex PCR, was used to amplify TCRbeta CDR3 regions from genomic DNA. Processing in the source paper ran as follows. The number of nucleated cells in each sample was estimated from the amplification of reference gene primers within the assay. To quantify the absolute abundance of each unique TCRbeta CDR3 rearrangement, sequence reads were collapsed and filtered. Productive Simpson clonality was computed per sample as the square root of Simpson's diversity index over productive rearrangements. TCRdb obtained this table from immuneACCESS and retained in-frame rearrangements with V and J assigned. These tables miss some clones; where compared with another copy, unresolved V genes account for less than half of the shortfall, and the remainder is unexplained. V and J calls and clone size are copied from that table; D and trimming were computed from the DNA. The sample contains 300,000 to 450,000 clones, 85% to 90% of them found a single time. Approximately 1% of the sample comes from the top ten.

Participants in the prospective study were aged 18 to 89 years, lived in approximately 26 United States geographic areas, and enrolled through a virtual design. Cohort assignment in the prospective study relied on participant-reported clinical history from a screening survey and a study questionnaire. Recovered participants in ImmuneRACE Cohort 3 were defined as having two consecutive negative NP/OP PCR tests, clearance from a healthcare professional, or resolution of symptoms. In the prospective study, whole blood, serum and a nasopharyngeal or oropharyngeal swab were collected from each participant by mobile phlebotomists. Participants in the prospective study had the option to provide additional blood draws and questionnaires over a roughly 2-month period. Prospective study blood samples were shipped either frozen or at room temperature before DNA extraction. For this chain, trimming is 3 bases at the V end and 6 bases at the J end, and the number of junction bases without a gene match is 3. In the germline V gene (reference sequence), CDR1 corresponds to MNHEY and CDR2 to SMNVEV. Including the terminal cysteine and phenylalanine, the CDR3 comprises 15 residues. The kept DNA is CDR3 alone, 45 bases in frame from the first base.

Sequencing was carried out using PBMCs or T cells enriched from blood (not recorded which). Recombination linked TRBV27 to TRBJ1-6; TRBD1 lines up with 9 middle nucleotides. This clonotype was obtained from a man aged 18 to 29 who had recovered from COVID-19. The nucleotide sequence is given as TGTGCCAGCAGTTTTGGGACAGGGTTTAATTCACCCCTCCACTTT. Translation gives CASSFGTGFNSPLHF.